Listed below are T cell receptor beta chains from one sample, sequenced in a study of blood T cell repertoires in COVID-19. Libraries were prepared by immunoSEQ multiplex PCR; TCRdb keeps only in-frame clonotypes and omits some of them. Among 350,000 or so clones listed, around nine tenths were seen once. Sample: PBMCs or T cells enriched from blood (not recorded which). These receptors were obtained from a woman under 40 who had been exposed to COVID-19. Both conserved end residues are part of each CDR3. D genes are given only for firm matches. The size of a clone is reported for some rows only, either as once, few or many, or as a class for expanded clones.

d_call | j_call | clone_size | v_call | cdr3_nt | cdr3_aa
NA | TRBJ2-7 | NA | TRBV5-4 | TGTGCCAGCAGCACCTGGGAGACTACCTACGAGCAGTACTTC | CASSTWETTYEQYF
NA | TRBJ2-1 | NA | TRBV28 | TGTGCCAGCAGTTTTGAGATTGCGGGATTTAACAATGAGCAGTTCTTC | CASSFEIAGFNNEQFF
NA | TRBJ2-5 | NA | TRBV2 | TGTGCCAGCGGGACGGACAGTCAAGAGACCCAGTACTTC | CASGTDSQETQYF
TRBD1 | TRBJ1-1 | NA | TRBV5-1 | TGCGCCAGCAGCAGGGACAGCATGAACACTGAAGCTTTCTTT | CASSRDSMNTEAFF
NA | TRBJ1-5 | few | TRBV27 | TGTGCCAGCAGACCACAGGGCCCTCAGCCCCAGCATTTT | CASRPQGPQPQHF
NA | TRBJ2-5 | NA | TRBV2 | TGTGCCAGCAGTGATCCGCCTGAGGAGACCCAGTACTTC | CASSDPPEETQYF
NA | TRBJ1-4 | NA | TRBV28 | TGTGCCAGCAGTTTAAGAATCGGTGGGCAGGGGAGGGATGAAAAACTGTTTTTT | CASSLRIGGQGRDEKLFF
NA | TRBJ2-3 | NA | TRBV28 | TGTGCCAGCAGTTTAGGCGGAGCAGATACGCAGTATTTT | CASSLGGADTQYF
TRBD1 | TRBJ1-6 | few | TRBV10-2 | TGCGCCAGCAGTGAGCAGGGGGGAAATAATTCACCCCTCCACTTT | CASSEQGGNNSPLHF
NA | TRBJ1-4 | NA | TRBV14 | TGTGCCAGCAGCCAAGTGAGGGAAAAACTGTTTTTT | CASSQVREKLFF
NA | TRBJ1-2 | NA | TRBV21-1 | TGTGCCAGCAGCAAAGAGCTGGGGCAGGAAGCCTTC | CASSKELGQEAF
NA | TRBJ2-7 | NA | TRBV28 | TGTGCCAGCAGTCCGATGATGACAGGAGAGTCCTACGAGCAGTACTTC | CASSPMMTGESYEQYF
TRBD2 | TRBJ2-1 | NA | TRBV9 | TGTGCCAGCAGCGTAGGGCTAGCGGGAGCCCCCTACAATGAGCAGTTCTTC | CASSVGLAGAPYNEQFF
NA | TRBJ2-5 | NA | TRBV27 | TGTGCCAGCAGTTCCCCAGGGAGGGAGACCCAGTACTTC | CASSSPGRETQYF
NA | TRBJ2-1 | NA | TRBV29-1 | TGCAGCGTTGAAGGCCAGGGTGCCTACAATGAGCAGTTCTTC | CSVEGQGAYNEQFF
NA | TRBJ1-2 | NA | TRBV15 | TGTGCCACCAGCAGTCCGCCCCCCACAGGTGCTAACTATGGCTACACCTTC | CATSSPPPTGANYGYTF
NA | TRBJ2-1 | NA | TRBV6-4 | TGTGCCAGCAGTGACTCGAGTCGGGGGGCCGAGCAGTTCTTC | CASSDSSRGAEQFF
TRBD2 | TRBJ2-7 | NA | TRBV13 | TGTGCCAGCAGCTTGAGGGCAGGGAGGCTAGCGGACGCCCACTCCTACGAGCAGTACTTC | CASSLRAGRLADAHSYEQYF
NA | TRBJ1-2 | NA | TRBV6-5 | TGTGCCAGCACCCCGGCGATTACAGCCGATTTC | CASTPAITADF
NA | TRBJ1-2 | NA | TRBV19 | TGTGCCAGCCAACCCAGGGGTGGGTTAGGCTACACCTTC | CASQPRGGLGYTF
NA | TRBJ1-5 | NA | TRBV28 | TGTGCCAGCAGTTTGGCGGGACGAGTTTGGTATCAGCCCCAGCATTTT | CASSLAGRVWYQPQHF
TRBD2 | TRBJ2-1 | NA | TRBV19 | TGTGCCAGTAGTACCTCCCCTCTGACTAGCGGGACTTCCTACAATGAGCAGTTCTTC | CASSTSPLTSGTSYNEQFF
NA | TRBJ1-3 | few | TRBV6-6 | TGTGCCAGCAATCCAGGGGCCTCTGGAAACACCATATATTTT | CASNPGASGNTIYF
TRBD1 | TRBJ1-2 | NA | TRBV6-1 | TGTGCCAGCAGTGAACTACAGACCGGGACAGGGGGCGCGGGGGGTATTGGCTACACCTTC | CASSELQTGTGGAGGIGYTF